This T cell receptor beta chain was observed in a study of T cells of healthy individuals. This clonotype was seen only once. One end of the junction varies from germline; a read error may be responsible. TCRdb re-called the 5' RACE reads through MiXCR, storing one row per CDR3 protein. The sample consists of tens of thousands of distinct CDR3 sequences, approximately 5.4% of them appearing once. The germline V gene encodes CDR1 KGHDR and CDR2 SFDVKD. This CDR3 is 15 amino acids long. The clonotype originates from a female donor in good health. The genes are TRBV24-1 and TRBJ2-1, with 10 bases aligning to TRBD2. The CDR3 bases are TGTGCCACCAGTGAGAGCGGGAGGGCCCGCAATGTGCAGTTCTTC. Its protein is CATSESGRARNVQFF.